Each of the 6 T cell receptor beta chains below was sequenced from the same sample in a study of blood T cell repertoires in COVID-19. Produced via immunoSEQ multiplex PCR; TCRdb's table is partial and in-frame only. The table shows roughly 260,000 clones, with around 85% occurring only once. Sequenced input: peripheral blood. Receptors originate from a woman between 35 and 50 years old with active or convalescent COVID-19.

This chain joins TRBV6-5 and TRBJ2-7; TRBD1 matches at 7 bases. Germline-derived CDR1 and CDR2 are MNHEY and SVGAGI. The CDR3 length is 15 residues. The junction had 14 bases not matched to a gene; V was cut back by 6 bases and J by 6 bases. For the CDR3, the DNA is TGTGCCAGCAGAGGCCTAACAGGGGTTTTCTCCGAGCAGTACTTC. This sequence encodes CASRGLTGVFSEQYF.

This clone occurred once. Here the CDR3 DNA reads TGTGCCACCAGGGGTCGGCAGACTTCGAATGAGCAGTTCTTC. The encoded protein is CATRGRQTSNEQFF. The V and J genes are TRBV19 and TRBJ2-1; D might be TRBD1 (6 bases). The CDR3 extends over 14 amino acids. The V end lost 10 bases, the J end lost 7 bases, and 20 bases lay between the germline ends. Germline V gene lookup returns CDR1 LNHDA and CDR2 SQIVND (reference sequence).

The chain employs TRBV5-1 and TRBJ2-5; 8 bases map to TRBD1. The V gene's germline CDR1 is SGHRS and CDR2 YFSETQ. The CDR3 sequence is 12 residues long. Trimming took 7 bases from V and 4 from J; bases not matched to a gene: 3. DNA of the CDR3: TGCGCCAGCCTAGGACAGGGAGAGACCCAGTACTTC. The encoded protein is CASLGQGETQYF.

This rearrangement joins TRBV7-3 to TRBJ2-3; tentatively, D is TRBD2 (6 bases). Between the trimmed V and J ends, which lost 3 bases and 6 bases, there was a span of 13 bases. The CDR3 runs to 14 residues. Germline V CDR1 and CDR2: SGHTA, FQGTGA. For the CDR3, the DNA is TGTGCCAGCAGCTTCTTCGCGGGGAGGGATACGCAGTATTTT. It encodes CASSFFAGRDTQYF.

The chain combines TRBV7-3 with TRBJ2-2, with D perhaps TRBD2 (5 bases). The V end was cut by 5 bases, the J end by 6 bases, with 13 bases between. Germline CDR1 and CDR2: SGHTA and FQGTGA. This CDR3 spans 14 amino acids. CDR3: CASSPQRVAGELFF. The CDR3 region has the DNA TGTGCCAGCAGCCCACAGAGGGTCGCCGGGGAGCTGTTTTTT.

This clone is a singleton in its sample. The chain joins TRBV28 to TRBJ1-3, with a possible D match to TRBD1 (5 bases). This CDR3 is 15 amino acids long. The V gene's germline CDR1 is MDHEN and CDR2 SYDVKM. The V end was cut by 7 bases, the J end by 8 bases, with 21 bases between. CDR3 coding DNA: TGTGCCAGCACCTCCCCTAGGCGGGGGGGGTACACCATATATTTT. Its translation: CASTSPRRGGYTIYF. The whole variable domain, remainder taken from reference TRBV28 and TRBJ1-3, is DVKVTQSSRYLVKRTGEKVFLECVQDMDHENMFWYRQDPGLGLRLIYFSYDVKMKEKGDIPEGYSVSREKKERFSLILESASTNQTSMYLCASTSPRRGGYTIYFGEGSWLTVV.